This is a list of T cell receptor beta chains from one sample in a study of shared clonotypes between healthy human individuals. The table came from immunoSEQ multiplex PCR; TCRdb's copy has only in-frame clones and leaves some out. The profile covers about 1 million clones, with 70% to 80% appearing a single time and around 1.5% taken by the ten largest. Sample: memory CD4+ T cells sorted from blood. The receptor source for this set is a man between 18 and 35 years old in good health. Each CDR3 is given with its conserved first and last residue. The order of the fields is V gene, clone size, J gene, D gene, CDR3 protein, CDR3 DNA. A D gene is named only where the DNA matches it firmly. Some rows mark clone size as missing; the rest say once, few, many or name a class of expanded clone.

TRBV9	.	TRBJ1-2	TRBD1	CASSVSGRGRDGYTF	TGTGCCAGCAGCGTAAGTGGCAGGGGGCGCGATGGCTACACCTTC
TRBV18	.	TRBJ2-2	.	CASSLGNTGELFF	TGTGCCAGCTCGTTGGGGAACACCGGGGAGCTGTTTTTT
TRBV27	many	TRBJ1-2	.	CASSLSGRTWGYTF	TGTGCCAGCAGTTTATCGGGGCGGACGTGGGGCTACACCTTC
TRBV7-2	once	TRBJ2-7	.	CASSLGGTSSYEQYF	TGTGCCAGCAGCTTAGGTGGGACCAGCTCCTACGAGCAGTACTTC
TRBV28	.	TRBJ1-1	.	CASRPGTRNTEAFF	TGTGCCAGCAGGCCCGGGACAAGGAACACTGAAGCTTTCTTT
TRBV5-4	.	TRBJ2-1	.	CASSLEGYPYNEQFF	TGTGCCAGCAGCTTGGAGGGATACCCCTACAATGAGCAGTTCTTC
TRBV5-1	few	TRBJ2-5	.	CASSLDLALPETQYF	TGCGCCAGCAGCTTGGATTTGGCCCTACCCGAGACCCAGTACTTC
TRBV6-6	.	TRBJ2-7	TRBD1	CASSYVTGGYEQYF	TGTGCCAGCAGTTACGTGACAGGGGGGTACGAGCAGTACTTC
TRBV13	.	TRBJ2-7	.	CASSLDRAYEQYF	TGTGCCAGCAGCTTGGACAGAGCCTACGAGCAGTACTTC
TRBV28	.	TRBJ1-5	TRBD1	CASGGTGGSNQPQHF	TGTGCCAGCGGGGGGACAGGCGGAAGCAATCAGCCCCAGCATTTT
TRBV5-1	.	TRBJ2-3	.	CASSPRGRSTDTQYF	TGCGCCAGCAGCCCACGGGGGCGGAGCACAGATACGCAGTATTTT
TRBV6-5	.	TRBJ1-1	.	CASKSRGTEAFF	TGTGCCAGCAAATCCCGGGGCACTGAAGCTTTCTTT
TRBV18	.	TRBJ1-5	TRBD1	CASSRQGAGSNQPQHF	TGTGCCAGCTCACGACAGGGGGCAGGGAGCAATCAGCCCCAGCATTTT
TRBV6-6	.	TRBJ1-2	TRBD1	CASSPQTGLPHGYTF	TGTGCCAGCAGTCCCCAGACAGGGCTGCCGCATGGCTACACCTTC
TRBV7-9	.	TRBJ1-4	.	CASSQGGAWEKLFF	TGTGCCAGCAGCCAAGGAGGGGCCTGGGAAAAACTGTTTTTT
TRBV2	.	TRBJ2-7	TRBD2	CASSGLAGVWEQYF	TGTGCCAGCAGCGGACTAGCGGGAGTGTGGGAGCAGTACTTC
TRBV28	.	TRBJ1-1	.	CASSPQPPEAFF	TGTGCCAGCAGCCCCCAACCCCCTGAAGCTTTCTTT
TRBV21-1	.	TRBJ1-3	.	CASSHPAPSSGNTIYF	TGTGCCAGCAGCCACCCAGCTCCCTCGTCCGGAAACACCATATATTTT
TRBV4-1	many	TRBJ2-7	.	CASSQDDWENGEQYF	TGCGCCAGCAGCCAAGACGATTGGGAGAACGGCGAGCAGTACTTC
TRBV6-1	.	TRBJ1-6	.	CASSATTGAGNSPLHF	TGTGCCAGCAGTGCGACGACAGGCGCGGGGAATTCACCCCTCCACTTT
TRBV19	.	TRBJ1-5	.	CASTTREGGNQPQHF	TGTGCCAGTACCACCCGGGAGGGGGGAAATCAGCCCCAGCATTTT
TRBV7-3	.	TRBJ2-2	.	CASSESITGELFF	TGTGCCAGCAGCGAATCCATCACCGGGGAGCTGTTTTTT
TRBV6-5	.	TRBJ1-2	.	CASSYSRQTNYGYTF	TGTGCCAGCAGTTACTCGCGACAAACTAACTATGGCTACACCTTC
TRBV5-8	.	TRBJ2-1	.	CASSQTPGSYNEQFF	TGTGCCAGCAGCCAAACCCCGGGCTCCTACAATGAGCAGTTCTTC
TRBV11-2	.	TRBJ2-5	TRBD1	CASSSIRIRGQGLRETQYF	TGTGCCAGCAGCTCTATCCGAATCAGGGGGCAGGGATTAAGAGAGACCCAGTACTTC
TRBV18	.	TRBJ2-5	TRBD2	CASSPSSGRAETQYF	TGTGCCAGCTCACCATCTAGCGGGAGGGCAGAGACCCAGTACTTC
TRBV19	.	TRBJ2-7	TRBD2	CASTLEGGQGEQYF	TGTGCCAGTACACTAGAGGGAGGGCAGGGTGAGCAGTACTTC
TRBV11-2	.	TRBJ2-2	.	CASSPTVAATGELFF	TGTGCCAGCAGCCCCACTGTAGCGGCCACCGGGGAGCTGTTTTTT
TRBV28	.	TRBJ1-6	.	CASSRDQGNSPLHF	TGTGCCAGCAGTAGAGACCAAGGGAATTCACCCCTCCACTTT
TRBV5-4	.	TRBJ1-6	.	CASSLETNSPLHF	TGTGCCAGCAGCTTGGAGACGAATTCACCCCTCCACTTT
TRBV28	.	TRBJ2-1	.	CASSRSGPTYNEQFF	TGTGCCAGCAGTCGGAGCGGGCCGACCTACAATGAGCAGTTCTTC
TRBV5-1	once	TRBJ1-1	.	CASSFGSRDTEAFF	TGCGCCAGCAGCTTTGGGAGCAGGGACACTGAAGCTTTCTTT
TRBV5-1	.	TRBJ2-1	TRBD1	CASSLEGTGRDEQFF	TGCGCCAGCAGCTTGGAAGGGACAGGGAGGGATGAGCAGTTCTTC
TRBV5-1	many	TRBJ2-3	.	CASSSKASSTDTQYF	TGCGCCAGCAGCTCGAAAGCCTCTAGCACAGATACGCAGTATTTT